The 31 T cell receptor beta chains below come from one sample, sequenced in a study of CXCR3-negative and CXCR3-positive naive CD8 T cells. Findings of the study overall: In CXCR3-positive naive cells, the TRB CDR3s were more hydrophobic than in CXCR3-negative naive cells.

Libraries were UMI-labeled 5' RACE TRB cDNA. Reanalyzing the 5' RACE reads, TCRdb keeps one entry per CDR3 protein, without DNA. This table lists 100,000 or so distinct CDR3 sequences. The antigens for these receptors are not known. Sequences were obtained from naive CXCR3+ CD8+ T cells from blood. Subset of the sample: CD45RO-CCR7+CD27+CD95- naive CD8+ T cells expressing CXCR3 (TNR3+). These receptors were collected from a human donor in good health. Some clones in this sample may be carry-over from other donors' samples.

The chain recombines TRBV14 with TRBJ2-3. Germline CDR1 and CDR2: SGHDN and FVKESK. CDR3 length equals 13 residues. The CDR3 here is CASSWTGPDTQYF.

The chain couples TRBV12-3 or TRBV12-4 to TRBJ2-1; TCRdb lists TRBD2, though no DNA is available to test this call. This CDR3 is 19 amino acids long. Here the CDR3 reads CASSLLGSIAGGPYNEQFF.

The chain links TRBV18 to TRBJ1-6; the D gene TCRdb calls, TRBD1, cannot be checked with no DNA. CDR1 and CDR2 (germline): KGHSH, LQKENI. This CDR3 region has 14 residues. CDR3 sequence: CASSPDWGNSPLHF.

The gene calls are TRBV3-1 and TRBJ2-1; TCRdb selects TRBD1, and the lack of DNA leaves this call unchecked. Germline V gene data show CDR1 as LGHDT and CDR2 as YNNKEL (reference sequence). This CDR3 contains 17 residues. This chain's CDR3 is CASSDAVWDSFHNEQFF.

The chain joins TRBV5-1 to TRBJ2-7. This CDR3 is built from 15 residues. Germline CDR1 and CDR2: SGHRS and YFSETQ. CDR3 residues: CASSLTGLGSYEQYF.

The CDR3 loop reads CASSERAGGSHNEQFF. V is TRBV2 and J is TRBJ2-1; the TCRdb call, TRBD2, lacks DNA for checking. Germline V CDR1 and CDR2: SNHLY, FYNNEI. The CDR3 spans 16 residues.

The chain combines TRBV5-1 with TRBJ2-7; the D call from TCRdb, TRBD2, cannot be confirmed without DNA. The CDR3 sequence is 12 residues long. Germline V gene lookup returns CDR1 SGHRS and CDR2 YFSETQ. The CDR3 sequence is CASGRQGGEQYF.

The chain joins TRBV5-4 to TRBJ2-1. The germline CDR1 and CDR2 sequences are SGHNT and YYREEE (reference sequence). The CDR3 has 14 residues. The chain's CDR3 is CASSLEHLTNEQFF.

V is TRBV28 and J is TRBJ2-7; without DNA, the TCRdb call of TRBD1 cannot be checked. The CDR3 is made up of 13 amino acids. The germline CDR1 and CDR2 sequences are MDHEN and SYDVKM. The CDR3 loop reads CASSPRQYDEQYF.

The CDR3 here is CASSPSAAGSYNSPLHF. The V and J genes are TRBV18 and TRBJ1-6. This CDR3 is 17 amino acids long. Per germline, CDR1 KGHSH and CDR2 LQKENI.

V usage is TRBV29-1 and J usage is TRBJ2-3; TCRdb's assignment of TRBD2 cannot be checked, as there is no DNA. The CDR3 spans 18 residues. Germline values: CDR1 SQVTM, CDR2 ANQGSEA. CDR3 residues: CSVSVPGLVRGGTDTQYF.

This chain uses TRBV7-6 with TRBJ2-5; checking the TCRdb D call of TRBD2 is not possible without DNA. CDR1 SGHVS and CDR2 FNYEAQ come from the germline V gene. The CDR3 consists of 17 residues. CDR3 protein: CASSLAVVAGHDETKYF.

This rearrangement joins TRBV7-9 to TRBJ2-1; there is no DNA to check the TCRdb D call of TRBD1. The CDR3 runs to 13 residues. In germline, CDR1 is SEHNR, CDR2 FQNEAQ (reference sequence). The CDR3 region is CASSPQGRNEQFF. The whole variable domain, filled in from reference TRBV7-9 and TRBJ2-1, reads DTGVSQNPRHKITKRGQNVTFRCDPISEHNRLYWYRQTLGQGPEFLTYFQNEAQLEKSRLLSDRFSAERPKGSFSTLEIQRTEQGDSAMYLCASSPQGRNEQFFGPGTRLTVL.

This chain joins TRBV11-2 and TRBJ2-1; TCRdb's D call of TRBD2 is untestable without DNA. The CDR3 contains 15 residues. Germline-derived CDR1 and CDR2 are SGHAT and FQNNGV. The CDR3 loop reads CASSSLSGGDNEQFF.

The chain joins TRBV19 to TRBJ2-2. The CDR3 spans 19 residues. The germline V gene has CDR1 LNHDA and CDR2 SQIVND (reference sequence). CDR3 in amino acids: CASSIGQSKGDSNTGELFF.

V usage is TRBV7-6 and J usage is TRBJ2-3; TCRdb indicates TRBD1, and absent DNA this call remains unverified. CDR3 length equals 15 residues. Germline-derived CDR1 and CDR2 are SGHVS and FNYEAQ. CDR3 region: CASSGEDRSTDTQYF.

The chain combines TRBV5-5 with TRBJ2-1; TCRdb's assignment of TRBD1 cannot be checked, as there is no DNA. CDR3 length: 14 residues. CDR1 and CDR2 (germline): SGHKS, YYEKEE (reference sequence). CDR3 sequence: CASSPFQGAIEQFF.

The V and J genes are TRBV29-1 and TRBJ2-2; TCRdb gives TRBD1 as the D gene, but with no DNA this cannot be confirmed. Per the germline V gene, CDR1 is SQVTM and CDR2 is ANQGSEA. This CDR3 spans 13 amino acids. CDR3 region: CSVDLRGDGELFF.

The gene calls are TRBV10-3 and TRBJ2-7. Germline CDR1 is ENHRY and CDR2 is SYGVKD. The CDR3 sequence is 14 residues long. CDR3 sequence reads: CAISEINRPYEQYF.

This rearrangement joins TRBV5-1 to TRBJ1-2; TCRdb selects TRBD1, and the lack of DNA leaves this call unchecked. CDR1 and CDR2 from the germline V gene are SGHRS and YFSETQ. CDR3 length equals 16 residues. The CDR3 is CASSSPRQAANYGYTF.

The V gene is TRBV5-1, the J gene TRBJ2-7. The germline gives CDR1 SGHRS, CDR2 YFSETQ. This CDR3 has 18 amino acids. CDR3 residues: CASSLPDGVDRFSYEQYF.

The chain uses TRBV7-2 and TRBJ2-3; lacking DNA, the TRBD1 call made by TCRdb goes unchecked. The CDR3 has 15 amino acids. Looked up from germline, CDR1 is SGHTA and CDR2 is FQGNSA. The CDR3 sequence: CASSTRDRTTDTQYF. The full variable domain, completed using reference TRBV7-2 and TRBJ2-3, is GAGVSQSPSNKVTEKGKDVELRCDPISGHTALYWYRQSLGQGLEFLIYFQGNSAPDKSGLPSDRFSAERTGGSVSTLTIQRTQQEDSAVYLCASSTRDRTTDTQYFGPGTRLTVL.

The chain has TRBV7-8 and TRBJ2-7; the TCRdb call, TRBD2, lacks DNA for checking. This CDR3 spans 15 amino acids. Germline V lookup: CDR1 SGHVS, CDR2 FQNEAQ. CDR3 loop: CASSSTSALVHEQYF.

The genes are TRBV7-2 and TRBJ2-5; no DNA is available, so the TRBD2 call from TCRdb remains unchecked. Germline-derived CDR1 and CDR2 are SGHTA and FQGNSA. This CDR3 is 17 amino acids long. CDR3 loop: CASSLELAGGVQETQYF.

The chain employs TRBV7-3 and TRBJ2-2; TCRdb calls TRBD1, which cannot be checked without DNA. The CDR3 runs to 15 residues. CDR1 is SGHTA and CDR2 is FQGTGA in the germline V gene. CDR3 sequence: CASSPSDRGTGELFF.

The chain recombines TRBV7-6 with TRBJ2-7; TCRdb proposes TRBD2, but this gene call is untestable without DNA. The germline V gene has CDR1 SGHVS and CDR2 FNYEAQ. This CDR3 spans 16 amino acids. The CDR3 spells CASSLAGGRYSYEQYF.

This chain uses TRBV29-1 with TRBJ1-2; TCRdb proposes TRBD1, but this gene call is untestable without DNA. The CDR3 loop spans 14 amino acids. The germline V gene has CDR1 SQVTM and CDR2 ANQGSEA. The CDR3 protein is CSVGNTGYGYGYTF.

The J gene is TRBJ2-7, the V gene TRBV12-3 or TRBV12-4. The CDR3 is 14 residues long. CDR3 region: CASRYSGESYEQYF.

This chain joins TRBV12-3 or TRBV12-4 and TRBJ2-2. The CDR3 spans 14 residues. The CDR3 here is CASSVATASGELFF.

The rearrangement links TRBV28 to TRBJ2-7; TCRdb's D call of TRBD2 is untestable without DNA. The CDR3 is 15 residues long. The germline V gene has CDR1 MDHEN and CDR2 SYDVKM. The CDR3 sequence is CASSLFRGRAGEQYF.

This chain connects TRBV25-1 to TRBJ2-7. Germline V lookup: CDR1 MGHDK, CDR2 SYGVNS. The CDR3 consists of 13 residues. CDR3 sequence: CASSEKLYYEQYF.